This record looks at one T cell receptor beta chain sequence and its context. Its antigen is unidentified. Germline loops: CDR1 SGDLS, CDR2 YYNGEE. The ends were cut back, 4 bases at V and 4 bases at J, with 20 bases in the middle. This CDR3 spans 16 amino acids. This record belongs to a study of T cell responses to AZD1222 COVID-19 vaccine. Regarding the study as a whole: Repertoires in all cases were sampled only once the peak T cell response had passed.

The assay was immunoSEQ multiplex PCR, and TCRdb's table has in-frame clones only and misses some. This sample carries 150,000 to 200,000 clones, about 91% of them seen once, and the ten largest clones take around 4.6%. This specimen consisted of peripheral blood, obtained on day 0 of MenACWY control vaccination. This clonotype was obtained from an adult in good health. The rearrangement uses TRBV9 and TRBJ2-5; TRBD2 might be the D (6 bases). The DNA for the CDR3 is TGTGCCAGCAGCTCAAACGTGGGACTCGGACCAGAGACCCAGTACTTC. Protein sequence: CASSSNVGLGPETQYF.